These 22 T cell receptor beta chains were sequenced from one sample in a study of human T cells and chemical hapten exposure. The time point here: patch test 1, 2 weeks after DPC sensitization. Treatment indicated: therapeutic diphenylcyclopropenone sensitization with weekly scalp DPC. One entry per CDR3 protein results from TCRdb running MiXCR on the RACE reads. The sample carries 70,000 to 80,000 distinct CDR3 sequences, approximately 29% recorded once. Sequencing used whole blood, obtained in connection with sensitization to the hapten diphenylcyclopropenone (DPC). These receptors originate from a man aged 35 to 55 with alopecia areata. Some clones in this sample may be carry-over from other donors' samples.

This clonotype was observed a handful of times. V and J are TRBV6-1 and TRBJ2-7; no reliable D call. CDR3 length equals 14 residues. Between the trimmed V and J ends, which lost 6 bases and 7 bases, there was a span of 19 bases. Germline V lookup: CDR1 MNHNS, CDR2 SASEGT. The CDR3 bases are TGTGCCAGCAGAACTCCGACTCCTCCGCGGGAGCAGTACTTC. It yields the protein CASRTPTPPREQYF.

The genes are TRBV10-2 and TRBJ1-5; a possible D gene is TRBD1 (5 bases). The CDR3 has 13 residues. Trimming took 6 bases from V and 3 from J, leaving 9 bases between them. The germline V gene has CDR1 WSHSY and CDR2 SAAADI. The CDR3 sequence is CASREGTNQPQHF. The CDR3 nucleotides are TGCGCCAGCAGGGAGGGGACCAATCAGCCCCAGCATTTT.

The V gene is TRBV12-3 or TRBV12-4, the J gene TRBJ1-5; possible D gene TRBD1, 5 bases. The CDR3 runs 14 residues. Trimming removed 6 bases at V and 2 bases at J, with 11 bases between. The CDR3 nucleotides are TGTGCCAGCAGGGGGACTTATGGCAATCAGCCCCAGCATTTT. It specifies CASRGTYGNQPQHF.

This clonotype occurred many times. The rearrangement links TRBV27 to TRBJ1-5, with D hard to call. CDR3 length: 12 amino acids. The germline V gene encodes CDR1 MNHEY and CDR2 SMNVEV (reference sequence). Trimming stripped 6 bases from V and 4 bases from J, with 7 bases between. CDR3 sequence: CASSPLNQPQHF. CDR3 bases: TGTGCCAGCAGCCCCCTGAATCAGCCCCAGCATTTT.

The CDR3 loop is CASSLAQLATNEKLFF. CDR3 nucleotides: TGTGCCAGCAGCTTAGCCCAGTTAGCAACTAATGAAAAACTGTTTTTT. The chain carries TRBV7-2 and TRBJ1-4; D is unclear. V was shortened by 0 bases and J by 0 bases, with 8 bases between the two germline ends. The length of the CDR3 is 16 residues. Looked up from germline, CDR1 is SGHTA and CDR2 is FQGNSA.

This clonotype was counted only a few times. The J gene is TRBJ2-1, the V gene TRBV19; D is perhaps TRBD2 (5 bases). Trimming left V 2 bases short and J 5 bases short, with 16 bases between. CDR3 length equals 16 residues. The V gene's germline CDR1 is LNHDA and CDR2 SQIVND (reference sequence). The CDR3 bases are TGTGCCAGTAGTATATTATCCCCTGAGGGAAACAATGAGCAGTTCTTC. Amino acids: CASSILSPEGNNEQFF.

This clonotype was picked up a small number of times. The gene calls are TRBV28 and TRBJ2-7, with 12 bases that match TRBD1. The CDR3 covers 18 residues. The V gene's germline CDR1 is MDHEN and CDR2 SYDVKM. With 6 bases clipped from V and 0 bases from J, the junction kept 12 bases outside the gene matches. CDR3 coding DNA: TGTGCCAGCAGCCCGACCGGGACAGGGGGCCGAAGCTCCTACGAGCAGTACTTC. Translated: CASSPTGTGGRSSYEQYF.

This clonotype was observed a few times. The J gene is TRBJ2-7, the V gene TRBV3-1, with 7 bases that match TRBD1. The trim removed 3 bases at V and 3 bases at J, leaving 5 bases unmatched. The CDR3 is made up of 14 amino acids. Germline lookup yields CDR1 LGHDT and CDR2 YNNKEL (reference sequence). The CDR3 loop is CASSQSRDSYEQYF. The CDR3 DNA reads TGTGCCAGCAGCCAGAGCCGGGACAGCTACGAGCAGTACTTC.

The V call is TRBV29-1, the J call TRBJ2-3; D is undetermined. V lost 2 bases, J lost 6 bases, and 9 bases lay in between. The germline V gene encodes CDR1 SQVTM and CDR2 ANQGSEA. This CDR3 is 12 amino acids long. The DNA for the CDR3 is TGCAGCGTTGAATCCGGGTCCGATACGCAGTATTTT. It encodes CSVESGSDTQYF.

The sample holds a few counts of this clonotype. The chain combines TRBV4-1 with TRBJ1-2; 7 nucleotides line up with TRBD1. The V segment lost 3 bases and the J segment 4 bases; nucleotides outside the gene matches: 5. Germline CDR1 is MGHRA and CDR2 is YSYEKL. The CDR3 consists of 14 residues. The CDR3 bases are TGCGCCAGCAGCCAGGACAGGAGCAGCTATGGCTACACCTTC. Translating gives CASSQDRSSYGYTF.

The V call is TRBV28, the J call TRBJ1-5, with 8 bases that match TRBD1. The CDR3 is made up of 18 amino acids. Trimming removed 3 bases from V and 1 base from J; junction bases left unmatched: 11. The V gene's germline CDR1 is MDHEN and CDR2 SYDVKM. The CDR3 reads CASSFPTSGTGSNQPQHF. DNA for the CDR3: TGTGCCAGCAGTTTCCCCACTTCCGGGACAGGAAGCAATCAGCCCCAGCATTTT.

In this sample, this clonotype turned up a few times. The chain has TRBV2 and TRBJ2-7; tentative D call: TRBD1 (5 bases). CDR1 and CDR2 from the germline V gene are SNHLY and FYNNEI. The V end was cut by 7 bases, the J end by 2 bases, with 9 bases between. This CDR3 has 12 residues. The CDR3 nucleotides read TGTGCCAGCACTGGGGCAACCTACGAGCAGTACTTC. It translates to CASTGATYEQYF.

There are a few counts of this clonotype. This rearrangement joins TRBV20-1 to TRBJ2-1; D gene uncertain. The CDR3 is 11 amino acids. Germline V gives CDR1 DFQATT, CDR2 SNEGSKA (reference sequence). Trimming took 3 bases from V and 6 from J, leaving 6 bases between them. Written as DNA, the CDR3 is TGCAGTGCTAGGAGTGGCAATGAGCAGTTCTTC. Protein: CSARSGNEQFF.

The J gene is TRBJ1-2, the V gene TRBV27, with 9 bases lining up with TRBD1. V dropped 3 bases and J dropped 6; count of bases not matched to a gene: 8. Germline lookup yields CDR1 MNHEY and CDR2 SMNVEV (reference sequence). The CDR3 covers 15 residues. CDR3 coding DNA: TGTGCCAGCAGTTTCCAACGGACAGGGGCTAATGGCTACACCTTC. It translates to CASSFQRTGANGYTF.

This clonotype has ten or more counts. The chain employs TRBV14 and TRBJ2-1, with 11 positions matching TRBD2. The CDR3 length is 16 residues. Germline V gene lookup returns CDR1 SGHDN and CDR2 FVKESK. The V gene end was trimmed by 1 base and the J gene end by 3 bases; junction bases not matched to a gene: 2. CDR3 sequence: CASSQGGLAVYNEQFF. CDR3 nucleotides: TGTGCCAGCAGCCAAGGGGGACTAGCGGTCTACAATGAGCAGTTCTTC. The entire variable domain, with the rest obtained from reference TRBV14 and TRBJ2-1, is as follows: EAGVTQFPSHSVIEKGQTVTLRCDPISGHDNLYWYRRVMGKEIKFLLHFVKESKQDESGMPNNRFLAERTGGTYSTLKVQPAELEDSGVYFCASSQGGLAVYNEQFFGPGTRLTVL.

This rearrangement joins TRBV7-8 to TRBJ1-1; TRBD1 agrees at 7 bases. Germline V gene data show CDR1 as SGHVS and CDR2 as FQNEAQ. Trimming removed 5 bases from V and 0 bases from J; junction bases left unmatched: 9. The CDR3 loop spans 16 amino acids. CDR3 amino acids: CASSPLPGQLNTEAFF. Here the CDR3 DNA reads TGTGCCAGCAGCCCCCTCCCGGGACAGTTGAACACTGAAGCTTTCTTT.

There are a few counts of this clonotype. V is TRBV5-1 and J is TRBJ2-7; D is unresolved. The germline V gene has CDR1 SGHRS and CDR2 YFSETQ. CDR3 length equals 13 residues. Trimming took 1 base from V and 7 from J, leaving 12 bases between them. As DNA, the CDR3 is TGCGCCAGCAGCTTGAGTAAGTTGGGTGAGCAGTACTTC. Translation gives CASSLSKLGEQYF.

The genes are TRBV19 and TRBJ2-1; the match to TRBD2 covers 7 bases. Germline CDR1 reads LNHDA; CDR2 reads SQIVND (reference sequence). V lost 5 bases and J lost 9; bases outside the gene matches: 7. This CDR3 is 13 amino acids long. The DNA of the CDR3 is TGTGCCAGTAGTCCAAGACTAGCATCTGAGCAGTTCTTC. This gives the protein CASSPRLASEQFF.

The chain couples TRBV20-1 to TRBJ1-6; a weak D match, TRBD1 (5 bases). V lost 2 bases and J 0 bases, leaving 17 bases between the germline ends. The CDR3 extends over 18 amino acids. Germline assignment: CDR1 DFQATT and CDR2 SNEGSKA (reference sequence). The CDR3 sequence is CSARQGLNPSSYNSPLHF. CDR3 DNA sequence: TGCAGTGCTAGACAGGGTTTGAACCCGAGCTCCTATAATTCACCCCTCCACTTT.

The chain is built from TRBV7-9 and TRBJ1-3; D is unresolved. Trimming pared 0 bases from V and 0 bases from J, leaving 6 bases between. The germline V gene encodes CDR1 SEHNR and CDR2 FQNEAQ (reference sequence). CDR3 length: 15 amino acids. For the CDR3, the DNA is TGTGCCAGCAGCTTAGCCGGCGTCTCTGGAAACACCATATATTTT. Amino acids: CASSLAGVSGNTIYF. Full variable domain (missing parts from reference TRBV7-9 and TRBJ1-3): DTGVSQNPRHKITKRGQNVTFRCDPISEHNRLYWYRQTLGQGPEFLTYFQNEAQLEKSRLLSDRFSAERPKGSFSTLEIQRTEQGDSAMYLCASSLAGVSGNTIYFGEGSWLTVV.

The chain employs TRBV9 and TRBJ2-3; 7 bases align to TRBD1. Trimming took 0 bases from V and 2 from J; bases not matched to a gene: 3. The CDR3 length is 15 residues. Germline lookup yields CDR1 SGDLS and CDR2 YYNGEE. The CDR3 loop reads CASSVEGQITDTQYF. The CDR3 bases are TGTGCCAGCAGCGTAGAGGGACAGATCACAGATACGCAGTATTTT.

This clonotype was counted only a few times. One end of the junction is discordant with germline, which a read error may explain. The V gene is TRBV29-1, the J gene TRBJ2-7; a possible D gene is TRBD2 (6 bases). Germline loops: CDR1 SQVTM, CDR2 ANQGSEA. The CDR3 consists of 12 residues. CDR3 nucleotides: TGCAGCGTTACCACTAGCTCCCACGAGCAGTACTTC. Amino acid sequence: CSVTTSSHEQYF.